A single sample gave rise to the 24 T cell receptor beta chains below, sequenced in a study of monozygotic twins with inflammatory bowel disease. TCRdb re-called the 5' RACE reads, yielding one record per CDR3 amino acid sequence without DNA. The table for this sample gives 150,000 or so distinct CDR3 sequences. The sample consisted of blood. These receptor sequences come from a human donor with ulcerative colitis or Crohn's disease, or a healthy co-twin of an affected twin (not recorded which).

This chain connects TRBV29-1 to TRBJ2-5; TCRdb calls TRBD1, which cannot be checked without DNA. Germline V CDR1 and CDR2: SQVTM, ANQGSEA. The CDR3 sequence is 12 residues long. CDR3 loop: CSVGRGIETQYF.

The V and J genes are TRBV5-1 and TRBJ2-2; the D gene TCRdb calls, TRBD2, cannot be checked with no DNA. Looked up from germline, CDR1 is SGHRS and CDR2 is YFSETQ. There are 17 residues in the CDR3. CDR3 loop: CASSLGTSGLTTGELFF.

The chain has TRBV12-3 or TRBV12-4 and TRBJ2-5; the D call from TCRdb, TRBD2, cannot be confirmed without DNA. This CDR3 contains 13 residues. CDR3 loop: CASSFGGWETQYF.

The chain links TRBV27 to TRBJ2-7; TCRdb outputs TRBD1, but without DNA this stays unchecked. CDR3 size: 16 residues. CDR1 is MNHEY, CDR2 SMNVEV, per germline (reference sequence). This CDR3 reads CASSLRSGTDSYEQYF.

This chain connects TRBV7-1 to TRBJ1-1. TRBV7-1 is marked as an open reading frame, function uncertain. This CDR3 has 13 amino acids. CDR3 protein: CASLPEIGWEAFF.

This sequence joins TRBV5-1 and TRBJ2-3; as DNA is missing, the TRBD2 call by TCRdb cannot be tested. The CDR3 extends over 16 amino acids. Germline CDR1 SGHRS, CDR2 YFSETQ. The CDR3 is CASSFTTSGSQDTQYF.

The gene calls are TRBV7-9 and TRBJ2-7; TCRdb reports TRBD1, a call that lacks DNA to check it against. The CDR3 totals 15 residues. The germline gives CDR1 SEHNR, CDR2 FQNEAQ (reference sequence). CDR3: CASSFLGPRSYEQYF.

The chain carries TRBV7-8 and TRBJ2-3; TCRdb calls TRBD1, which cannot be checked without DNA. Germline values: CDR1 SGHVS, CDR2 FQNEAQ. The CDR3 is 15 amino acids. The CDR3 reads CASSLVEDRSDTQYF.

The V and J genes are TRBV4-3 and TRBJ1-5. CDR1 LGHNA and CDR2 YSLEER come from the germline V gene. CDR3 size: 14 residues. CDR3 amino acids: CASSQEAFEQPQHF.

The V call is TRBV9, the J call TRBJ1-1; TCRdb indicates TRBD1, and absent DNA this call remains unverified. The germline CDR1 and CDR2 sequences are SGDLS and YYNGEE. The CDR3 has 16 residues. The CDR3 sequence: CASSVGGGARSTEAFF. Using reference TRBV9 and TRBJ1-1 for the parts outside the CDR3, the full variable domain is DSGVTQTPKHLITATGQRVTLRCSPRSGDLSVYWYQQSLDQGLQFLIQYYNGEERAKGNILERFSAQQFPDLHSELNLSSLELGDSALYFCASSVGGGARSTEAFFGQGTRLTVV.

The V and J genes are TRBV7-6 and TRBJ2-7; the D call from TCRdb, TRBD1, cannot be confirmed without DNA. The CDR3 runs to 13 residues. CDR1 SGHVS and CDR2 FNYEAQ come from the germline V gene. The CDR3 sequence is CASSLAGTDEQYF.

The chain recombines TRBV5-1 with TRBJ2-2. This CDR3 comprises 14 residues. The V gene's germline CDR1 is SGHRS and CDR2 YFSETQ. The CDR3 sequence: CASRVSGDTGELFF. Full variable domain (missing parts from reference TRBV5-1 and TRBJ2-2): KAGVTQTPRYLIKTRGQQVTLSCSPISGHRSVSWYQQTPGQGLQFLFEYFSETQRNKGNFPGRFSGRQFSNSRSEMNVSTLELGDSALYLCASRVSGDTGELFFGEGSRLTVL.

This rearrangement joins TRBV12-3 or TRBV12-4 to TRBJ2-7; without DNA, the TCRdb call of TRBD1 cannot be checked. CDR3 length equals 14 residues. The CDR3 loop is CASSSGTVDYEQYF.

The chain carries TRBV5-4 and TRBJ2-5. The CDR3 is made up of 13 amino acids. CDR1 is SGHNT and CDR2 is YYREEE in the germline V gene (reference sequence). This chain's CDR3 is CASSLGRQETQYF.

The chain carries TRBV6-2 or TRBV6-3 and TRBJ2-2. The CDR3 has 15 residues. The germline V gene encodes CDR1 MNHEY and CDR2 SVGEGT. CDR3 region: CASSYSDTWTGELFF.

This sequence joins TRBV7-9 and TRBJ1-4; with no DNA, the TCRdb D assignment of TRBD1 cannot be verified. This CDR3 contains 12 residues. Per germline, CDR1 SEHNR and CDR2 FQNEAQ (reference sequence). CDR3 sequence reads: CASSPWTQTDSF.

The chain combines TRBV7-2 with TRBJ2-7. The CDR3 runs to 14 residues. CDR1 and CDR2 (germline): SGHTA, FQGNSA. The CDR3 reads CASTQSRASYEQYF.

This CDR3 is CASSYGQGYQPQHF. This chain connects TRBV6-5 to TRBJ1-5; TCRdb designates TRBD1, a call that cannot be tested without DNA. CDR1 and CDR2 (germline): MNHEY, SVGAGI. The CDR3 is 14 residues long.

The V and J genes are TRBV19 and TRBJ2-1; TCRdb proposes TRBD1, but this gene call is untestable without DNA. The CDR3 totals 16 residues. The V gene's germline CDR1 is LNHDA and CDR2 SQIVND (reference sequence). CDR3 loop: CASSITRQGQVNEQFF.

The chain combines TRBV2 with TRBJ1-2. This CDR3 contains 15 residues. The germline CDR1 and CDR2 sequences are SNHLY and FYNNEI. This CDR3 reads CASSGGHEANYGYTF.

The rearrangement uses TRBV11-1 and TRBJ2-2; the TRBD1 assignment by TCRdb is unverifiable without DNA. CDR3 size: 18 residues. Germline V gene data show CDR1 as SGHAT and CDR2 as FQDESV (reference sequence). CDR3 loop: CASSFPGTPRKRNGELFF.

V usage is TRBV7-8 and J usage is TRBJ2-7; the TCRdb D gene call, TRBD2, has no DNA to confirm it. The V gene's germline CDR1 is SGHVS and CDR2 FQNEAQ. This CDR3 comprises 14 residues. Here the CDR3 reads CASSQNGLHYEQYF.

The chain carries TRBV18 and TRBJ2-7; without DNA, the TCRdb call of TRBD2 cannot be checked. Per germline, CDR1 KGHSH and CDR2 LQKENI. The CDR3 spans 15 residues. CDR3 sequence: CASSQGLAGGAEQYF.

CDR3 amino acids: CASSLGGGGNSPLHF. The chain employs TRBV7-2 and TRBJ1-6; TCRdb returns TRBD1, unconfirmable since there is no DNA. The CDR3 contains 15 residues. Germline assignment: CDR1 SGHTA and CDR2 FQGNSA.